In its sample, the clone carrying this T cell receptor beta chain was seen once. The sample comes from a study of blood T cell repertoires in COVID-19. V lost 0 bases to trimming and J lost 5 bases, with 4 bases between them. The CDR3 spans 12 residues. Germline V gives CDR1 SGHNT, CDR2 YENEEA. TCRdb keeps only in-frame clones here, not all; method: immunoSEQ multiplex PCR. The table has about 440,000 clones, 90% seen once. This TCR was sampled from a man in his late teens or twenties who had recovered from COVID-19. The chain recombines TRBV11-3 with TRBJ2-5; D is unresolved. The sample was PBMCs or T cells enriched from blood (not recorded which). The CDR3 nucleotides read TGTGCCAGCAGCTTAGATCGGGAGACCCAGTACTTC. Translation gives CASSLDRETQYF.